This T cell receptor (beta chain) was observed in a study of CD8 T cells in ankylosing spondylitis. Overall study results and limits: Matched ankylosing spondylitis synovial fluid reportedly showed significant enrichment of disease-linked clones. The authors found the disease-linked clones to be CD8+ and relatively rare in peripheral blood. Existing reports had already noted some motif variants in reactive arthritis synovial fluid and blood. Made up of about eight highly homologous variants, a TCR beta motif appeared characteristic of ankylosing spondylitis blood.

Preparation of TCR beta libraries was done by quantitative 5'-RACE with molecular barcodes. TCRdb analysed the 5' RACE reads with MiXCR anew, one entry per CDR3 protein. The data hold some 220,000 distinct CDR3 sequences, with roughly 6.6% observed a single time. Concerning this clonotype itself: Its target is unknown.

The CDR3 loop spans 14 amino acids. Germline CDR1 and CDR2: DFQATT and SNEGSKA (reference sequence). V shed 4 bases and J shed 1 base, with 14 bases lying between them. The V and J genes are TRBV20-1 and TRBJ2-7; D might be TRBD1 (5 bases). This TCR came from a male donor with ankylosing spondylitis. The specimen sequenced was blood, either unsorted or a sorted T cell fraction (not recorded which). The CDR3 sequence: CSATQTVSSYEQYF. CDR3 bases: TGCAGTGCTACACAGACAGTGTCTTCCTACGAGCAGTACTTC.